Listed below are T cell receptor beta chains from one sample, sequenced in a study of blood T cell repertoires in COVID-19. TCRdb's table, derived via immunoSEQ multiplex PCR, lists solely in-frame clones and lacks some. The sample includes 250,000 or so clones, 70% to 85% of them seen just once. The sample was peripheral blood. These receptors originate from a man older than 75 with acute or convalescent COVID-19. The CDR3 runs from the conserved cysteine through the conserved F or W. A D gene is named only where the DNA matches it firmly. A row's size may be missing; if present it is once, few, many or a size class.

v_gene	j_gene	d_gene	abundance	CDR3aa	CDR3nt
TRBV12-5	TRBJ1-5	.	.	CASGLVDRPNQPQHF	TGTGCTAGTGGTTTGGTCGACAGACCAAATCAGCCCCAGCATTTT
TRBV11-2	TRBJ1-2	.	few	CASSLSPGEGYTF	TGTGCCAGCAGCTTATCTCCGGGTGAGGGCTACACCTTC
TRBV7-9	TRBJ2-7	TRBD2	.	CASSLGTSGSHEQYF	TGTGCCAGCAGCCTCGGGACTAGCGGGTCCCACGAGCAGTACTTC
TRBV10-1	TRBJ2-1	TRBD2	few	CASSPVGASGGRGNEQFF	TGCGCCAGCAGTCCCGTCGGGGCTAGCGGGGGGAGAGGGAATGAGCAGTTCTTC
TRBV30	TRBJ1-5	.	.	CAWSSLAEEQPQHF	TGTGCCTGGAGTTCACTCGCCGAGGAACAGCCCCAGCATTTT
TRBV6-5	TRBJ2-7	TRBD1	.	CASSPGDRGYEQYF	TGTGCCAGCAGTCCTGGGGACAGGGGATACGAGCAGTACTTC
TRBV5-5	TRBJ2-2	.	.	CASSSISRENTGELFF	TGTGCCAGCAGCTCTATCTCCAGGGAGAACACCGGGGAGCTGTTTTTT
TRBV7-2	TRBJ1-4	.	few	CASSLRFDRINEKLFF	TGTGCCAGCAGCTTAAGGTTTGACAGGATTAATGAAAAACTGTTTTTT
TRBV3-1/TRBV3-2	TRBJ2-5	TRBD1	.	CASSQGQGPQETQYF	TGTGCCAGCAGCCAAGGACAGGGGCCCCAAGAGACCCAGTACTTC
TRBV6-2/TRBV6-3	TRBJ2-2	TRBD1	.	CASSHQGQRNTGELFF	TGTGCCAGCAGCCACCAGGGACAGAGGAACACCGGGGAGCTGTTTTTT
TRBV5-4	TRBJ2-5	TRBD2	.	CASTGTSGTQETQYF	TGTGCCTCGACCGGGACTAGCGGGACCCAAGAGACCCAGTACTTC
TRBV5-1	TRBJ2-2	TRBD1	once	CASSLRSRGRNTGELFF	TGCGCCAGCAGCTTGAGGTCCAGGGGGAGGAACACCGGGGAGCTGTTTTTT
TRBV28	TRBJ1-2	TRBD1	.	CASRPRGTGVAGYTF	TGTGCCAGCAGACCAAGGGGGACAGGGGTCGCCGGCTACACCTTC
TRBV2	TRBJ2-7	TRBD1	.	CASRSGTGSYEQYF	TGTGCCAGCAGATCCGGGACAGGGTCCTACGAGCAGTACTTC
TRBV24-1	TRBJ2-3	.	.	CATSDKGIGLDTQYF	TGTGCCACCAGTGATAAGGGGATAGGATTGGATACGCAGTATTTT
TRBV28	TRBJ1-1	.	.	CASSPDPVRGTEAFF	TGTGCCAGCAGTCCCGACCCCGTTCGAGGGACTGAAGCTTTCTTT
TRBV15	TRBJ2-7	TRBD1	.	CATSRDRGRTGTQQYF	TGTGCCACCAGCAGAGATCGGGGGAGGACAGGGACCCAGCAGTACTTC